The clone carrying this T cell receptor beta chain was counted a few times. Antigen specificity is unknown. This sample was taken from a study of blood T cells in healthy people across ages. Across the whole study: About one barcoded beta molecule was captured per two T cells (by template switching). Study results and caveats: Across the age range, TCR beta diversity per million T cells fell in a roughly linear way. Naive T cell percentage showed a strong correlation with the diversity of TCR beta.

Extracted total RNA amounted to at least 5.5 micrograms for each sample. The V end was cut by 5 bases, the J end by 8 bases, with 16 bases between. Germline V lookup: CDR1 SGHKS, CDR2 YYEKEE (reference sequence). The CDR3 has 13 amino acids. Primed by a sample-barcoded 5' primer and a J-beta primer mix, a second PCR proceeded for 7 to 11 cycles. TCRdb reprocessed the 5' RACE reads via MiXCR and lists one record per CDR3 protein. The sample shows under 2 million distinct CDR3 sequences, 30% to 40% of them seen only once. The specimen was blood. J is TRBJ1-2 and V is TRBV5-5, with TRBD1 as a possible D gene (5 bases). The sequence came from a woman aged 25 to 39 in good health. CDR3 residues: CASSSDTGGGYTF. In DNA form, the CDR3 reads TGTGCCAGCAGTTCGGACACGGGGGGGGGCTACACCTTC.